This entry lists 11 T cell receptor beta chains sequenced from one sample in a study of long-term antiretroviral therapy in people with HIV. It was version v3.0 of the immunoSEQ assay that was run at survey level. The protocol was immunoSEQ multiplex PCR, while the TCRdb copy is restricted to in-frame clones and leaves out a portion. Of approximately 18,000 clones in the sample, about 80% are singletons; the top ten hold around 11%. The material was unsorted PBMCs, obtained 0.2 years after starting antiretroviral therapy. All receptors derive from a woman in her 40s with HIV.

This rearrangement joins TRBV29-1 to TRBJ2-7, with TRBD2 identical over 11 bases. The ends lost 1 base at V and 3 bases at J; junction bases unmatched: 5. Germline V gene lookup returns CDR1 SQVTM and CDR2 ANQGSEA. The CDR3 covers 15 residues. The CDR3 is CSVEGGLAGGYEQYF. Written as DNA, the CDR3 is TGCAGCGTTGAAGGGGGGCTAGCGGGAGGCTACGAGCAGTACTTC.

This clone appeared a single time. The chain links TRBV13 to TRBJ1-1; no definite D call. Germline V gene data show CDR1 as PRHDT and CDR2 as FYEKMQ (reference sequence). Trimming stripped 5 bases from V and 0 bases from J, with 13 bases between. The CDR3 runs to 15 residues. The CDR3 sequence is CASSVEWQLNTEAFF. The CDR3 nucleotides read TGTGCCAGCAGCGTAGAGTGGCAGTTGAACACTGAAGCTTTCTTT.

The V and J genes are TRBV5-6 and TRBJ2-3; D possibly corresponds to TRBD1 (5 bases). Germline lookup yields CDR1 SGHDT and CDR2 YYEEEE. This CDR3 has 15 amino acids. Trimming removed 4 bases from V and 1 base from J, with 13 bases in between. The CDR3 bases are TGTGCCAGCAGCCCCGGTCAAGGGGGCACAGATACGCAGTATTTT. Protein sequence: CASSPGQGGTDTQYF.

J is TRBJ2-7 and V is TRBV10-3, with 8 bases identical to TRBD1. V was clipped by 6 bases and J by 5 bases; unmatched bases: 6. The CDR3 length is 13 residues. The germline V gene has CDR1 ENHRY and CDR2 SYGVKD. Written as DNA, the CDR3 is TGTGCCATCAGAGACAGGGGTGAGGACGAGCAGTACTTC. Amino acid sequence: CAIRDRGEDEQYF.

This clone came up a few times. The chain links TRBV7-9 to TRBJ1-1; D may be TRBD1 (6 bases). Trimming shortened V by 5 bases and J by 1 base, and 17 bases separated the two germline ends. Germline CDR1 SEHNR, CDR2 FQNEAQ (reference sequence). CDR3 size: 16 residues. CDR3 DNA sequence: TGTGCCAGCAGCCTCATGGACAGTCCTAAGAACACTGAAGCTTTCTTT. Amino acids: CASSLMDSPKNTEAFF.

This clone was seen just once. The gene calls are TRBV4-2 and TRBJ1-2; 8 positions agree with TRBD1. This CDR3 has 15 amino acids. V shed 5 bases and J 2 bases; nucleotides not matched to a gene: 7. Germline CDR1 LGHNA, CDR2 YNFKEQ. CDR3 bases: TGTGCCAGCAGCGGCCGTGGACAGGGAAACTATGGCTACACCTTC. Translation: CASSGRGQGNYGYTF.

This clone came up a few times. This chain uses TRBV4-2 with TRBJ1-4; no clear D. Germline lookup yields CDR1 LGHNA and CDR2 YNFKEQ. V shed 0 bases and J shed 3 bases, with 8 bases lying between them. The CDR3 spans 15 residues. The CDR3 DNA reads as TGTGCCAGCAGCCAAGATCCGGGATCTAATGAAAAACTGTTTTTT. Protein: CASSQDPGSNEKLFF.

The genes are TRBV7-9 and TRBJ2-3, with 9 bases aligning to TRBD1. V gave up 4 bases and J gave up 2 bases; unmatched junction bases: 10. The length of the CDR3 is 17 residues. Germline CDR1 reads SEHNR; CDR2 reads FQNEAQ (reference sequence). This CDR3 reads CASSSPGTGTLTDTQYF. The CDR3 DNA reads TGTGCCAGCAGCTCCCCCGGGACAGGGACACTCACAGATACGCAGTATTTT.

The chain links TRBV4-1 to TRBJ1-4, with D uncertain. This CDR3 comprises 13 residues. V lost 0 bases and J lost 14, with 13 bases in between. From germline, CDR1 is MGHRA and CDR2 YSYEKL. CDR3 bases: TGCGCCAGCAGCCAAGATGCCGGATCGCCGCTGTTTTTT. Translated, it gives CASSQDAGSPLFF.

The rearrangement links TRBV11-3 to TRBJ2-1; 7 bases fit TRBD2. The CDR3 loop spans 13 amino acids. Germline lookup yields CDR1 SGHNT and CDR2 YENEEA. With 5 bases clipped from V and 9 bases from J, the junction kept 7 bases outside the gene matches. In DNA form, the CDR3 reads TGTGCCAGCAGCGTGACTAGCTTGGGTGAGCAGTTCTTC. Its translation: CASSVTSLGEQFF.

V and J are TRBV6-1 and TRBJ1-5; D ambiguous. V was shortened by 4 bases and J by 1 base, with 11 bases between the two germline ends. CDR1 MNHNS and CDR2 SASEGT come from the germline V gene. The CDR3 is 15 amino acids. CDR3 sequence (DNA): TGTGCCAGCAGTGTGCTGGGCGGGAGCAATCAGCCCCAGCATTTT. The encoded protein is CASSVLGGSNQPQHF.